The clone carrying this T cell receptor beta chain was counted ten times or more. Antigen unknown. The data derive from a study of blood T cells in healthy people across ages. Study-level findings and limits: Greater diversity and more naive CD4+ cells were seen in long-lived donors than in aged donors. Underestimates were what the diversity estimates from one million T cells were considered to be.

PCR was performed a second time for about 7 to 11 cycles using a sample-barcoded 5' primer and a J-beta primer mix. A 12-random-nucleotide template-switch adaptor tagged each cDNA molecule. Each CDR3 protein is one row after TCRdb ran MiXCR on the 5' RACE reads. The repertoire holds roughly 1,700,000 distinct CDR3 sequences, with roughly 28% as singletons. Trimming cost V 0 bases and J 2 bases, with 11 bases left between them. The CDR3 is made up of 14 amino acids. Germline CDR1 SQVTM, CDR2 ANQGSEA. Every sample had a minimum of 6.5 million PBMCs isolated. This TCR came from a woman in her twenties or thirties in good health. Input material: blood. The chain has TRBV29-1 and TRBJ2-7; D may be TRBD1 or TRBD2 (5 bases each). CDR3 DNA: TGCAGCGTTGAAGATTGGGACGGTGCCTACGAGCAGTACTTC. Translating it yields CSVEDWDGAYEQYF.